The T cell receptor (beta chain) described here comes from a study of PD-1 blockade in classical Hodgkin lymphoma. Autologous stem cell transplantation was followed by relapse in every patient, and brentuximab vedotin exposure varied. CDR3 size: 17 residues. The V end was cut by 4 bases, the J end by 3 bases, with 19 bases between. Germline CDR1 and CDR2: MGHRA and YSYEKL. The table came from immunoSEQ multiplex PCR; TCRdb's copy has only in-frame clones and leaves some out. The data hold tens of thousands of clones, with more than 90% observed a single time. The chain joins TRBV4-1 to TRBJ2-4; the D gene is possibly TRBD2 (6 bases). The sequence was obtained from a human donor with classical Hodgkin lymphoma. Material: peripheral blood mononuclear cells (PBMCs), obtained at baseline. The CDR3 spells CASSPIGGRVDKNIQYF. The CDR3 DNA sequence: TGCGCCAGCAGCCCAATAGGAGGGAGAGTTGACAAAAACATTCAGTACTTC.